The present T cell receptor beta chain was sequenced within a study of T cell changes during pregnancy in multiple sclerosis. V was shortened by 5 bases and J by 10 bases, with 24 bases between the two germline ends. This CDR3 is built from 16 residues. CDR1 and CDR2 from the germline V gene are SGHAT and FQNNGV. Clones were read by immunoSEQ multiplex PCR, and TCRdb kept only the in-frame ones, dropping some. The table records 50,000 to 55,000 clones, roughly 91% of them present only once. The chain joins TRBV11-2 to TRBJ1-3, with a tentative D call TRBD1 (5 bases). The clonotype comes from a female donor with multiple sclerosis, enrolled in a pregnancy study. This material consisted of CD4+ T cells from peripheral blood mononuclear cells, taken in the third trimester of pregnancy. CDR3 sequence reads: CASSLRGSSGERTIYF. CDR3 DNA sequence: TGTGCCAGCAGCCTCAGAGGCAGTTCGGGGGAGAGAACCATATATTTT.